This T cell receptor beta chain was found in a study of cytomegalovirus exposure and HLA in healthy donors. Whole-study findings and limits: A later analysis reportedly identified an Asian-associated ancestry cluster as carrying fewer N-insertions than the roughly 600-donor mean.

In the PCR, 60 Vbeta and 13 Jbeta primers were used. Sequenced by immunoSEQ multiplex PCR; TCRdb stores in-frame clones only, minus some. The sample lists about 99,000 clones, about 79% occurring once. This clone appeared a single time. Its matching antigen is unknown. CDR1 and CDR2 from the germline V gene are MDHEN and SYDVKM. The CDR3 length is 13 residues. With 8 bases clipped from V and 7 bases from J, the junction kept 11 bases outside the gene matches. Likely unrecorded immune exposures existed in these nominally healthy donors. Sequencing was done on a sample of PBMCs. This clonotype originated in a man in his sixties in good health and CMV-seropositive. The chain recombines TRBV28 with TRBJ2-7; 7 bases are a match to TRBD1. This chain's CDR3 is CASWGQTFLEQYF. The CDR3, as DNA: TGTGCCAGCTGGGGACAGACCTTTTTGGAGCAGTACTTC.